This entry is about one T cell receptor beta chain. The data were obtained in a study of T cells in Graves' hyperthyroidism and ophthalmopathy. Trimming left V 0 bases short and J 6 bases short, with 9 bases between. The germline CDR1 and CDR2 sequences are WSHSY and SAAADI. CDR3 length: 13 amino acids. Researchers took RNA transcripts and amplified the TCR beta CDR3 regions from them. The TCR CDR3 was amplified in a first-round RT-PCR using the HTBI primer set. TCRdb called the multiplex PCR reads again in MiXCR, with one record for every CDR3 protein. The sample contains 40,000 or so distinct CDR3 sequences, 49% of which appear only once.

The chain carries TRBV10-2 and TRBJ2-7; a weak D match, TRBD1 (5 bases). The source of this sequence is a woman in her 50s with Graves' hyperthyroidism that later progressed to Graves' ophthalmopathy. The source material was blood. DNA for the CDR3: TGCGCCAGCAGTGAGTCGAGTAGGGGCGAGCAGTACTTC. Translated: CASSESSRGEQYF.